This T cell receptor beta chain was found in a study of response to subunit inactivated influenza vaccine. General observations from the study: Authors proposed each seasonal influenza vaccination draws in few new T cells.

TCRdb independently ran MiXCR on the RT-PCR reads; one entry per CDR3 protein. The sample lists around 580,000 distinct CDR3 sequences, approximately 14% seen once, with around 10% in the top ten. To note about this clonotype: The antigen remains undetermined.

This TCR was sampled from a man aged 45-65 years who received an inactivated influenza vaccine. The specimen comprised PBMCs from blood, sampled 11 to 12 days after vaccination.

CDR3 residues: CASSSRAVRLNEQFF. The CDR3 DNA reads TGTGCCAGCAGTTCCCGGGCCGTTCGTTTAAATGAGCAGTTCTTC. V gene TRBV6-2 or TRBV6-3 combines with J gene TRBJ2-1; D is ambiguous. Germline V gene lookup returns CDR1 MNHEY and CDR2 SVGEGT. Trimming stripped 4 bases from V and 7 bases from J, with 17 bases between. The CDR3 is 15 amino acids.